The 31 T cell receptor beta chains below come from one sample, sequenced in a study of blood T cell repertoires in COVID-19. The protocol was immunoSEQ multiplex PCR, while the TCRdb copy is restricted to in-frame clones and leaves out a portion. The data hold some 170,000 clones, with around 76% observed a single time. What was sequenced was peripheral blood. These receptors all come from a woman aged 70-85 years with acute or convalescent COVID-19.

The chain combines TRBV27 with TRBJ1-2; a possible D gene is TRBD1 (6 bases). The germline V gene encodes CDR1 MNHEY and CDR2 SMNVEV (reference sequence). This CDR3 region has 13 residues. V was clipped by 2 bases and J by 8 bases, with 12 bases between them. This chain's CDR3 is CASSLRGAWGYTF. CDR3 bases: TGTGCCAGCAGTTTACGGGGGGCGTGGGGCTACACCTTC.

V usage is TRBV7-9 and J usage is TRBJ1-1, with D possibly TRBD1 on 5 matching bases. CDR1 and CDR2 from the germline V gene are SEHNR and FQNEAQ (reference sequence). This CDR3 is 15 amino acids long. V shed 3 bases and J shed 1 base, with 12 bases lying between them. The CDR3 DNA sequence: TGTGCCAGCAGCTTGTCAGGGTTAAGGAACACTGAAGCTTTCTTT. As protein: CASSLSGLRNTEAFF.

V gene TRBV7-2 combines with J gene TRBJ1-2; the match to TRBD1 covers 10 bases. Germline CDR1 and CDR2: SGHTA and FQGNSA. The CDR3 has 14 residues. Unmatched junction bases numbered 7, after V lost 5 bases and J lost 7 bases. The chain's CDR3 is CASSVDRGERGYTF. The CDR3 bases are TGTGCCAGCAGCGTGGACAGGGGGGAGCGTGGCTACACCTTC.

This chain uses TRBV4-3 with TRBJ1-2; 9 bases line up with TRBD1. The ends lost 1 base at V and 4 bases at J; junction bases unmatched: 4. This CDR3 comprises 15 residues. Germline lookup yields CDR1 LGHNA and CDR2 YSLEER. CDR3 sequence reads: CASSQGTGEAYGYTF. CDR3 in DNA: TGCGCCAGCAGCCAAGGGACAGGGGAGGCCTATGGCTACACCTTC.

The rearrangement links TRBV30 to TRBJ1-1; D gene unclear. CDR1 and CDR2 from the germline V gene are GTSNPN and SVGIG (reference sequence). The CDR3 has 13 residues. V shed 8 bases and J shed 3 bases, with 16 bases lying between them. DNA of the CDR3: TGTGCCCGCTCGGGCCCCGGGGACACTGAAGCTTTCTTT. It encodes CARSGPGDTEAFF. Drawing the rest from reference TRBV30 and TRBJ1-1, the complete variable domain is SQTIHQWPATLVQPVGSPLSLECTVEGTSNPNLYWYRQAAGRGLQLLFYSVGIGQISSEVPQNLSASRPQDRQFILSSKKLLLSDSGFYLCARSGPGDTEAFFGQGTRLTVV.

The rearrangement uses TRBV28 and TRBJ1-1; TRBD1 matches 7 bases. Germline assignment: CDR1 MDHEN and CDR2 SYDVKM. The CDR3 extends over 12 amino acids. Trimming cost V 5 bases and J 7 bases; bases outside gene matches: 4. CDR3 bases: TGTGCCAGCAGTCCCGGGACAGTTGAAGCTTTCTTT. Amino acid sequence: CASSPGTVEAFF.

This chain uses TRBV7-2 with TRBJ2-7, with 8 nucleotides matching TRBD1. The CDR3 has 15 amino acids. The ends lost 4 bases at V and 0 bases at J; junction bases unmatched: 5. CDR1 is SGHTA, CDR2 FQGNSA, per germline. The CDR3 region has the DNA TGTGCCAGCAGCTACACAGGGGGGAGCTCCTACGAGCAGTACTTC. This sequence encodes CASSYTGGSSYEQYF.

This clone was picked up a small number of times. This sequence joins TRBV9 and TRBJ1-2; D is perhaps TRBD1 (5 bases). The CDR3 extends over 14 amino acids. V gave up 3 bases and J gave up 6 bases, with 15 bases separating them. CDR1 and CDR2 (germline): SGDLS, YYNGEE. CDR3 in DNA: TGTGCCAGCAGCGCCTATGGGGCGGGGAATGGCTACACCTTC. Translation: CASSAYGAGNGYTF.

This rearrangement joins TRBV23-1 to TRBJ2-5; possible D gene TRBD1, 5 bases. TRBV23-1 is given ORF status, its function remaining uncertain. The CDR3 has 16 amino acids. V was pared by 0 bases and J by 4 bases, with 15 bases between. The CDR3 sequence: CASSQSRGASAETQYF. The CDR3 DNA is TGCGCCAGCAGTCAATCGCGTGGGGCGTCCGCAGAGACCCAGTACTTC.

The chain carries TRBV6-2 or TRBV6-3 and TRBJ1-1; D is undetermined. Per the germline V gene, CDR1 is MNHEY and CDR2 is SVGEGT. This CDR3 is built from 13 residues. V gave up 0 bases and J gave up 6 bases, with 8 bases separating them. CDR3 sequence (DNA): TGTGCCAGCAGTTACTCGATGGCTTCTGAAGCTTTCTTT. This translates into CASSYSMASEAFF.

J is TRBJ1-2 and V is TRBV30; D is uncertain. CDR3 size: 13 residues. V was cut by 2 bases and J by 5 bases, with 12 bases left in between. CDR1 is GTSNPN, CDR2 SVGIG, per germline (reference sequence). The DNA of the CDR3 is TGTGCCTGGAGTTACCGGCTCGGGTATGGCTACACCTTC. Translation gives CAWSYRLGYGYTF.

The chain is built from TRBV28 and TRBJ2-3; tentatively, D is TRBD2 (6 bases). Germline loops: CDR1 MDHEN, CDR2 SYDVKM. This CDR3 has 16 amino acids. The V and J ends lost 3 bases and 0 bases respectively, with 13 bases between them. The CDR3 reads CASSFQTGGSTDTQYF. CDR3 in DNA: TGTGCCAGCAGTTTCCAAACTGGAGGGAGCACAGATACGCAGTATTTT.

The J gene is TRBJ2-1, the V gene TRBV19; 11 bases are shared with TRBD1. Germline CDR1 reads LNHDA; CDR2 reads SQIVND (reference sequence). J gave up 7 bases and V 3 bases, and 8 bases lay outside the gene matches. This CDR3 contains 16 residues. The CDR3 DNA sequence: TGTGCCAGTAGTATTTTTCGGACAGGGGGCGAGAATGAGCAGTTCTTC. Its translation: CASSIFRTGGENEQFF.

The genes are TRBV29-1 and TRBJ2-3; D uncertain. This CDR3 contains 13 residues. V shed 6 bases and J shed 2 bases, with 12 bases lying between them. Germline V CDR1 and CDR2: SQVTM, ANQGSEA. In nucleotides, the CDR3 is TGCAGCGTCCTCGAGGTCTACACAGATACGCAGTATTTT. Amino acids: CSVLEVYTDTQYF.

This chain links TRBV29-1 with TRBJ2-1, with TRBD1 matching over 8 bases. J lost 8 bases, V lost 6 bases, and 15 bases had no gene match. This CDR3 spans 15 amino acids. Germline CDR1 SQVTM, CDR2 ANQGSEA. CDR3 sequence (DNA): TGCAGCGTAAGGAAGACAGGGGCGGAAATCCATGAGCAGTTCTTC. This gives the protein CSVRKTGAEIHEQFF.

V gene TRBV30 combines with J gene TRBJ2-2, with TRBD2 matching 9 bases. The CDR3 sequence is 16 residues long. Trimming took 3 bases from V and 3 from J; bases not matched to a gene: 8. The germline gives CDR1 GTSNPN, CDR2 SVGIG (reference sequence). CDR3 coding DNA: TGTGCCTGGAGCCCCGCGGGGGGGCAAGACACCGGGGAGCTGTTTTTT. Amino acid sequence: CAWSPAGGQDTGELFF.

In nucleotides, the CDR3 is TGTGCCAGCAGCCCCATGTCAGCGGGCCCGACAGAGACCCAGTACTTC. It codes for CASSPMSAGPTETQYF. The rearrangement uses TRBV14 and TRBJ2-7; weak D call: TRBD2 (6 bases). The J call may be wrong; the DNA end is better matched by TRBJ2-5. In germline, CDR1 is SGHDN, CDR2 FVKESK. This CDR3 has 16 amino acids.

V and J are TRBV4-3 and TRBJ2-3, with TRBD2 matching over 12 bases. J gave up 1 base and V 1 base, and 6 bases lay outside the gene matches. The germline V gene has CDR1 LGHNA and CDR2 YSLEER. This CDR3 is 18 amino acids long. The CDR3 coding sequence is TGCGCCAGCAGCCAAGGGACTAGCGGGGCGGGAGGCACAGATACGCAGTATTTT. Translating gives CASSQGTSGAGGTDTQYF.

This chain links TRBV10-3 with TRBJ1-4; 7 positions match TRBD1. CDR1 is ENHRY and CDR2 is SYGVKD in the germline V gene. The CDR3 is 13 amino acids. The J segment lost 8 bases and the V segment lost 6 bases, leaving 6 bases of the junction unmatched. CDR3 residues: CAISRGFGEKLFF. In DNA, the CDR3 is TGTGCCATCAGCAGGGGGTTTGGCGAAAAACTGTTTTTT.

This chain joins TRBV15 and TRBJ2-3, with D perhaps matching TRBD1 (6 bases). The V gene lost 5 bases and the J gene lost 2 bases, with 20 bases spanning the gap. This CDR3 region has 17 residues. The germline gives CDR1 LNHNV, CDR2 YYDKDF (reference sequence). The CDR3 loop reads CATSFRLSDSYTDTQYF. CDR3 sequence (DNA): TGTGCCACCAGCTTTCGATTGTCGGACAGTTACACAGATACGCAGTATTTT.

The chain employs TRBV6-2 or TRBV6-3 and TRBJ2-3; 7 bases are shared with TRBD1. This CDR3 is 15 amino acids long. V dropped 2 bases and J dropped 2; count of bases not matched to a gene: 4. The germline V gene encodes CDR1 MNHEY and CDR2 SVGEGT. CDR3 sequence reads: CASSYGTANTDTQYF. As DNA, the CDR3 is TGTGCCAGCAGTTACGGGACAGCGAACACAGATACGCAGTATTTT.

This CDR3 reads CASSPTTLNNSPLHF. CDR3 DNA: TGTGCCAGCAGCCCAACTACGTTGAATAATTCACCCCTCCACTTT. The V call is TRBV7-2, the J call TRBJ1-6; D uncertain. The germline CDR1 and CDR2 sequences are SGHTA and FQGNSA. This CDR3 is built from 15 residues. V was cut by 5 bases and J by 5 bases, with 13 bases left in between.

This clone has just a few counts. The chain links TRBV28 to TRBJ1-5, with a tentative D call TRBD1 (5 bases). CDR3 size: 13 residues. Trimming stripped 8 bases from V and 4 bases from J, with 12 bases between. Germline lookup yields CDR1 MDHEN and CDR2 SYDVKM. As DNA, the CDR3 is TGTGCCAGCGCAGGGCGCCCTAATCAGCCCCAGCATTTT. Its translation: CASAGRPNQPQHF.

This clone appeared once. The rearrangement uses TRBV7-7 and TRBJ2-3; D ambiguous. Per the germline V gene, CDR1 is SSHAT and CDR2 is FNYEAQ (reference sequence). With 4 bases removed from V and 5 bases from J, the gap between germline ends came to 10 bases. The CDR3 has 13 amino acids. The CDR3 nucleotides read TGTGCCAGCAGCTCGATAGTTAAAGATACGCAGTATTTT. Protein product: CASSSIVKDTQYF.

J is TRBJ1-3 and V is TRBV7-6; no clear D. Germline CDR1 SGHVS, CDR2 FNYEAQ. This CDR3 has 16 residues. The V and J ends lost 0 bases and 0 bases respectively, with 9 bases between them. CDR3 residues: CASSLAGFSSGNTIYF. CDR3 sequence (DNA): TGTGCCAGCAGCTTAGCGGGCTTTAGCTCTGGAAACACCATATATTTT.

The rearrangement joins TRBV11-2 to TRBJ2-7, with 10 bases that match TRBD1. The CDR3 is 15 residues long. Germline loops: CDR1 SGHAT, CDR2 FQNNGV. Unmatched junction bases numbered 8, after V lost 5 bases and J lost 4 bases. The DNA for the CDR3 is TGTGCCAGCAGCCTGTTGACAGGGGGCGCATACGAGCAGTACTTC. Translation: CASSLLTGGAYEQYF.

This clone was recorded once. This chain uses TRBV11-2 with TRBJ2-7; 7 positions agree with TRBD1. Per germline, CDR1 SGHAT and CDR2 FQNNGV. The CDR3 is 12 amino acids. J was trimmed by 6 bases and V by 6 bases; bases with no gene match: 5. The CDR3 loop is CASRPNRGEQYF. For the CDR3, the DNA is TGTGCCAGCAGGCCGAACAGGGGCGAGCAGTACTTC.

This chain uses TRBV6-2 or TRBV6-3 with TRBJ1-1, with D perhaps TRBD1 (6 bases). The CDR3 covers 13 residues. Trimming left V 4 bases short and J 5 bases short, with 11 bases between. CDR1 and CDR2 from the germline V gene are MNHEY and SVGEGT. CDR3: CASSSFRGTEAFF. The DNA for the CDR3 is TGTGCCAGCAGTTCCTTCAGGGGTACTGAAGCTTTCTTT.

CDR3 sequence reads: CASSSTGFPAGELFF. CDR3 sequence (DNA): TGTGCCAGCAGCTCGACAGGGTTTCCGGCCGGGGAGCTGTTTTTT. The chain has TRBV27 and TRBJ2-2; 7 bases match TRBD1. Germline V gene sequence: CDR1 MNHEY, CDR2 SMNVEV (reference sequence). This CDR3 has 15 amino acids. V gave up 6 bases and J gave up 6 bases; unmatched junction bases: 10.

This clone was observed a few times. The chain links TRBV3-1 (or the pseudogene TRBV3-2) to TRBJ2-7; 7 nucleotides match TRBD1. Trimming removed 6 bases from V and 2 bases from J; junction bases left unmatched: 7. The germline gives CDR1 LGHDT, CDR2 YNNKEL (reference sequence). This CDR3 is 14 amino acids long. In DNA form, the CDR3 reads TGTGCCAGCAGACCCCGGGACAGAACCTACGAGCAGTACTTC. It encodes CASRPRDRTYEQYF.

The chain combines TRBV30 with TRBJ1-5; the D gene is possibly TRBD1 (5 bases). Between the trimmed V and J ends, which lost 4 bases and 6 bases, there was a span of 13 bases. The CDR3 totals 13 residues. The germline V gene encodes CDR1 GTSNPN and CDR2 SVGIG (reference sequence). CDR3 coding DNA: TGTGCCTGGAACCAGCCGGGGGGTCAGCCCCAGCATTTT. The encoded protein is CAWNQPGGQPQHF.